This is a list of T cell receptor beta chains from one sample in a study of radiation and T cells in renal cell carcinoma. The protocol was immunoSEQ multiplex PCR, while the TCRdb copy is restricted to in-frame clones and leaves out a portion. Here the sample spans about 130,000 clones, approximately 78% being singletons. Specimen: blood, collected from a patient whose treatment included radiotherapy and nephrectomy. Every receptor here comes from a woman aged 55-75 years with renal cell carcinoma. CDR3s include the opening cysteine and the closing phenylalanine or tryptophan. The D gene is left open where the match is weak. Expanded clones are given a class, and other clones once, few, many or no size at all.

d_call j_call clone_size v_call cdr3_nt cdr3_aa
- TRBJ1-1 - TRBV29-1 TGCAGCGTTGTACCCGTTCTGAACACTGAAGCTTTCTTT CSVVPVLNTEAFF
- TRBJ2-5 - TRBV6-1 TGTGCCAGCAGTGAAGGGCAGGTCCTGGAGACCCAGTACTTC CASSEGQVLETQYF
- TRBJ2-3 - TRBV27 TGTGCCAGCACCCCAGGGGTAATTGGCACAGATACGCAGTATTTT CASTPGVIGTDTQYF
- TRBJ2-1 - TRBV5-1 TGCGCCAGCAGCACGTCCCTGTACAATGAGCAGTTCTTC CASSTSLYNEQFF
- TRBJ1-5 - TRBV19 TGTGCCAGTAGTATCTGGGCCAAAGTCGATCAGCCCCAGCATTTT CASSIWAKVDQPQHF
- TRBJ1-2 once TRBV28 TGTGCCAGCAGCTCGACAAAATCGGGTGGCTACACCTTC CASSSTKSGGYTF
- TRBJ1-1 few TRBV6-5 TGTGCCAGCAGTTATTCCGAGAACACTGAAGCTTTCTTT CASSYSENTEAFF
TRBD1 TRBJ2-1 - TRBV7-8 TGTGCCAGCAGCCCCCTTGTCTTCACAGGGGGCAATGAGCAGTTCTTC CASSPLVFTGGNEQFF
- TRBJ1-1 once TRBV18 TGTGCCAGCTCAGTGAATGGGGGGCGAGTAAGGAACACTGAAGCTTTCTTT CASSVNGGRVRNTEAFF
- TRBJ1-2 - TRBV7-9 TGTGCCAGCAGCTTAGACTATGGGGAAGGCTACACCTTC CASSLDYGEGYTF
TRBD1 TRBJ1-1 - TRBV5-1 TGCGCCAGCAGCTTGGGGCAGGGGGCTCCAAACACTGAAGCTTTCTTT CASSLGQGAPNTEAFF
TRBD1 TRBJ2-7 - TRBV25-1 TGTGCCAGCAGTGATTATACAGGGGTCGCTTCCTACGAGCAGTACTTC CASSDYTGVASYEQYF
TRBD2 TRBJ2-5 - TRBV9 TGTGCCAGCAGCATAACCCCCGGGGGGACCCCAGAGACCCAGTACTTC CASSITPGGTPETQYF
- TRBJ2-3 - TRBV5-1 TGCGCCAGCAGCTTGGTCCCCCCAGATACGCAGTATTTT CASSLVPPDTQYF
TRBD1 TRBJ1-6 - TRBV7-2 TGTGCCAGCAGCCCAGACAAGGGGGCGAATTCACCCCTCCACTTT CASSPDKGANSPLHF
TRBD1 TRBJ1-4 few TRBV19 TGTGCCAGTAGTACAGGGACAGGGGTGAGATCTTCGAATGAAAAACTGTTTTTT CASSTGTGVRSSNEKLFF
- TRBJ2-5 - TRBV6-6 TGTGCCAGCAGTTGGGAACCCCAGTACTTC CASSWEPQYF
- TRBJ1-3 - TRBV9 TGTGCCAGCAGCGTAGGGCAGGGCTCTGGAAACACCATATATTTT CASSVGQGSGNTIYF
- TRBJ2-7 - TRBV14 TGTGCCAGCAGCCAAGGGCACTACGAGCAGTACTTC CASSQGHYEQYF
TRBD1 TRBJ2-3 - TRBV6-1 TGTGCCAGCAGTACAGACAGGGGTGCAGATACGCAGTATTTT CASSTDRGADTQYF
- TRBJ1-1 - TRBV11-3 TGTGCCAGCAGCTTAAAGGGCACGAACACTGAAGCTTTCTTT CASSLKGTNTEAFF
TRBD1 TRBJ2-7 - TRBV7-2 TGTGCCAGCAGCTCCACAGGGGTCGAGCAGTACTTC CASSSTGVEQYF
TRBD2 TRBJ2-2 once TRBV6-5 TGTGCCGCGGGGGCGGGAGGGAACACCGGGGAGCTGTTTTTT CAAGAGGNTGELFF
TRBD1 TRBJ2-7 - TRBV9 TGTGCCAGCAGCGGCCGGACAGGCCCCTACGAGCAGTACTTC CASSGRTGPYEQYF
TRBD2 TRBJ2-1 few TRBV19 TGTGCCAGTAGTATAGTGGCTAGCGGCTACAATGAGCAGTTCTTC CASSIVASGYNEQFF
TRBD1 TRBJ1-1 few TRBV7-9 TGTGCCAGCAGCTTAGGAGACAGGGGCACTGAAGCTTTCTTT CASSLGDRGTEAFF
- TRBJ2-2 few TRBV7-9 TGTGCCAGCAGCTTCGGGGGAAGGACCGGGGAGCTGTTTTTT CASSFGGRTGELFF
TRBD1 TRBJ1-5 - TRBV5-4 TGTGCCAGCAGCGACGGACAGGGCTCCAATCAGCCCCAGCATTTT CASSDGQGSNQPQHF
TRBD1 TRBJ2-5 - TRBV19 TGTGCCAGTAGTCTCGGACAGGGGAGGGAGACCCAGTACTTC CASSLGQGRETQYF
TRBD2 TRBJ2-1 - TRBV27 TGTGCCAGCAGTCCGACACTAGCGGGAGGTCCGGATGAGCAGTTCTTC CASSPTLAGGPDEQFF
- TRBJ1-2 - TRBV11-2 TGTGCCAGCAGCTTAGGTGCAGGGGCCTCTTTCTATGGCTACACCTTC CASSLGAGASFYGYTF
- TRBJ1-2 - TRBV5-1 TGCGCCAGCAGCTTGGGGGGAGCTAACTATGGCTACACCTTC CASSLGGANYGYTF
- TRBJ1-1 - TRBV6-5 TGTGCCAGCAGTTACTTTACAGGGAGGGTTTATGAAGCTTTCTTT CASSYFTGRVYEAFF
- TRBJ1-2 - TRBV4-1 TGCGCCAGCAGCCAGGGACCCACCGGGGACTATGGCTACACCTTC CASSQGPTGDYGYTF
TRBD2 TRBJ2-7 once TRBV19 TGTGCCAGTACCCAAACCTCCGGGACTAGCGGGAGTGGGGAGCAGTACTTC CASTQTSGTSGSGEQYF
- TRBJ2-3 once TRBV15 TGTGCCACCAGCAGAGATATGAGGGGCGATACGCAGTATTTT CATSRDMRGDTQYF
- TRBJ2-5 - TRBV4-2 TGTGCCAGCAGCCAAGACGGGCTAGGACTGGAGACCCAGTACTTC CASSQDGLGLETQYF
TRBD2 TRBJ2-3 - TRBV11-2 TGTGCCAGCAGCTTCGGACTAGCGGGAGTGGCAGATACGCAGTATTTT CASSFGLAGVADTQYF
TRBD2 TRBJ2-1 - TRBV7-9 TGTGCCAGCAGCTTAACTCTAGCGGCAAACAATGAGCAGTTCTTC CASSLTLAANNEQFF
- TRBJ1-4 - TRBV28 TGTGCCAGCAGTTTATTAGAAAAACTGTTTTTT CASSLLEKLFF
- TRBJ1-2 - TRBV4-1 TGCGCCAGCAGCCAGGGCCGCACAGCCGCTCATTATGGCTACACCTTC CASSQGRTAAHYGYTF
- TRBJ2-2 few TRBV5-1 TGCGCCAGCGGATACGGGCGAATTATAGGGGGGAACACCGGGGAGCTGTTTTTT CASGYGRIIGGNTGELFF
- TRBJ1-1 - TRBV6-5 TGTGCCAGCAGTTACGAAGGGGGTAGAACTGAAGCTTTCTTT CASSYEGGRTEAFF
TRBD1 TRBJ1-5 - TRBV7-8 TGTGCCAGCAGCTTAGGGACAGGGAATCAGCCCCAGCATTTT CASSLGTGNQPQHF
TRBD2 TRBJ2-7 - TRBV27 TGTGCCAGCAGTGGTCTAGCGGCGAACTACGAGCAGTACTTC CASSGLAANYEQYF
TRBD2 TRBJ2-2 - TRBV5-5 TGTGCCAGCAGCCCGGGGGGAGGGTCGCGCACCGGGGAGCTGTTTTTT CASSPGGGSRTGELFF
- TRBJ2-3 few TRBV15 TGTGCCACCAGCAGCTCTTTGATAGATACGCAGTATTTT CATSSSLIDTQYF
- TRBJ1-1 - TRBV15 TGTGCCACCAGCAGAGATCCTGGAGGGTCTGAAGCTTTCTTT CATSRDPGGSEAFF